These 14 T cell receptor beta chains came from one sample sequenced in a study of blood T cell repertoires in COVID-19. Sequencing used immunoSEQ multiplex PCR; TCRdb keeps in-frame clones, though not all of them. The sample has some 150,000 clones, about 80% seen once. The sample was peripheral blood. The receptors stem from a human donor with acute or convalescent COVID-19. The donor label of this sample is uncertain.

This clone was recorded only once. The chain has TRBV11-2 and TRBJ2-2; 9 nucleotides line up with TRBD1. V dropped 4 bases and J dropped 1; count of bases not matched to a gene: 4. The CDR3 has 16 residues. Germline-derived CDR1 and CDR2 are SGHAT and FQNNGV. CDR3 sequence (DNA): TGTGCCAGCAGCTCCAACAGGGGGCTGAACACCGGGGAGCTGTTTTTT. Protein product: CASSSNRGLNTGELFF.

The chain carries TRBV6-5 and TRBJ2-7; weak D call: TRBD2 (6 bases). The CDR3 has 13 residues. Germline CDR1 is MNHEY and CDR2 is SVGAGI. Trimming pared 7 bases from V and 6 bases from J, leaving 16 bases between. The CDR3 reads CASTGGEYSEQYF. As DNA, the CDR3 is TGTGCCAGCACTGGAGGGGAGTACAGCGAGCAGTACTTC.

The CDR3 bases are TGTGCCAGCTCACCATGGACTAGCGGAGCCACCTACGAGCAGTACTTC. Its protein product is CASSPWTSGATYEQYF. This chain uses TRBV18 with TRBJ2-7; the match to TRBD2 covers 10 bases. CDR1 is KGHSH, CDR2 LQKENI, per germline. V lost 2 bases, J lost 2 bases, and 6 bases stayed unmatched. This CDR3 spans 16 amino acids.

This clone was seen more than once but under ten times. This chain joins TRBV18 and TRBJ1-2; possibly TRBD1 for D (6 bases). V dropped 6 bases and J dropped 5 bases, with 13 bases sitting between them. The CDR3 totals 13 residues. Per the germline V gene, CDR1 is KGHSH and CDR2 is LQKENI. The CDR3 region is CASSPDRLYGYTF. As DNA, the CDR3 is TGTGCCAGCTCCCCTGACAGGCTGTATGGCTACACCTTC.

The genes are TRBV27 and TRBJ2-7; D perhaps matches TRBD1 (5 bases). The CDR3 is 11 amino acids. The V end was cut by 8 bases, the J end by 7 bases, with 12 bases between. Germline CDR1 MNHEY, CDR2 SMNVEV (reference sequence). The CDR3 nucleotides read TGTGCCAGCTTTTGGGGCTGGGAGCAGTACTTC. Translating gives CASFWGWEQYF.

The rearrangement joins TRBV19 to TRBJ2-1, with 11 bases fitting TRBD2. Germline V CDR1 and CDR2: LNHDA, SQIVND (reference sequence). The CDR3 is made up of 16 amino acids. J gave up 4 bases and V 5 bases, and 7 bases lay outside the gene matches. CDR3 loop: CASSVRLAGLYNEQFF. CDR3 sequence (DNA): TGTGCCAGTAGTGTCCGACTAGCGGGATTATACAATGAGCAGTTCTTC.

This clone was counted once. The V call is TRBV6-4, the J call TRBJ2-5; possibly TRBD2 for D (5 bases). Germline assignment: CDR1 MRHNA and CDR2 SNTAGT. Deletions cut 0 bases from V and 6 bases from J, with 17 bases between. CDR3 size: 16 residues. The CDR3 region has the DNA TGTGCCAGCAGTGACTCCTCCGGGGATGGCGGAAAGACCCAGTACTTC. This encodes CASSDSSGDGGKTQYF.

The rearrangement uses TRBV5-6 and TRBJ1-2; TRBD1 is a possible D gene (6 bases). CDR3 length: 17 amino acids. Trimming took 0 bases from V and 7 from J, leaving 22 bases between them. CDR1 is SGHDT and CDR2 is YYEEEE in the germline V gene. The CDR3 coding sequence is TGTGCCAGCAGCTTGGCCCGGCTATCCACCCAAGGGGGTGGCTACACCTTC. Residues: CASSLARLSTQGGGYTF.

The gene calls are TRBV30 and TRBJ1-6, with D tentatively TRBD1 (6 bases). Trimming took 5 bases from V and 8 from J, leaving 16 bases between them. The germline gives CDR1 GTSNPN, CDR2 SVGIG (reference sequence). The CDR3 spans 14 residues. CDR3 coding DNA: TGTGCCTGGTCCCGACAGGCTACTTATTCACCCCTCCACTTT. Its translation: CAWSRQATYSPLHF.

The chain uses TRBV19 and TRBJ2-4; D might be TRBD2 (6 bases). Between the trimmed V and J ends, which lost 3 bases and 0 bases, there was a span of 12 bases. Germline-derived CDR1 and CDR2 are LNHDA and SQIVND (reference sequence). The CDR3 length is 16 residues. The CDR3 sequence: CASSINRGEAKNIQYF. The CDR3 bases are TGTGCCAGTAGTATCAACCGCGGGGAAGCCAAAAACATTCAGTACTTC.

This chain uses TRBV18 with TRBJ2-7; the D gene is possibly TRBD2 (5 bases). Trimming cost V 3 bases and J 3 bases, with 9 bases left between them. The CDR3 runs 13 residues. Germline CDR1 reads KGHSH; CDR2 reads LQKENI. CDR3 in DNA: TGTGCCAGCTCACCCAGCGGAAACTACGAGCAGTACTTC. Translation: CASSPSGNYEQYF.

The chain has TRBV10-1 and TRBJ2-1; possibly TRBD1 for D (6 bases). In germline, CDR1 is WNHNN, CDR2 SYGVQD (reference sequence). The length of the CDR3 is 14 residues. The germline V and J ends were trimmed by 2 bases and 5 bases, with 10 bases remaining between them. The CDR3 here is CASSEVRGNNEQFF. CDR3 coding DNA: TGCGCCAGCAGTGAGGTTAGGGGGAACAATGAGCAGTTCTTC.

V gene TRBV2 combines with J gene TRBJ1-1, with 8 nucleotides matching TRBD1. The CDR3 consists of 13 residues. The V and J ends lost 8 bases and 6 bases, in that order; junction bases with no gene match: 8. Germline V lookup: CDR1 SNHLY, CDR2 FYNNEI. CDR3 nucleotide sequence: TGTGCCAGCCTATCAGGGGGCTTGTCTGAAGCTTTCTTT. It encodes CASLSGGLSEAFF.

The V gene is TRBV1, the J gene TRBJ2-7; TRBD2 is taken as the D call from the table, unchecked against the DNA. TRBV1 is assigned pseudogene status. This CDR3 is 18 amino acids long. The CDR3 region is CTSSQGLLAGKNSYEQYF. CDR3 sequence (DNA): TGCACCAGCAGCCAAGGCCTCCTAGCGGGGAAAAACTCCTACGAGCAGTACTTC.